Below, 30 T cell receptor beta chains from the same sample are listed, as sequenced in a study of T-cell memory formation after mild COVID-19. TCRdb re-derived calls from the 5' RACE reads in MiXCR, one entry per CDR3 protein. The table records some 100,000 distinct CDR3 sequences, around 10% of them present only once. The sequencing input was PBMCs or a T cell subset sorted from them (not recorded which). The receptors were gathered from a man aged 18 to 29 who had mild COVID-19 (a few samples of this study predate the infection). Cell type and time point are not known.

This CDR3 is CASTPGLSNTGELFF. For the CDR3, the DNA is TGTGCCAGCACTCCGGGGCTGTCGAACACCGGGGAGCTGTTTTTT. V and J are TRBV7-9 and TRBJ2-2, with D perhaps given as TRBD1 or TRBD2 (5 bases each). The CDR3 consists of 15 residues. The V end lost 7 bases, the J end lost 0 bases, and 12 bases lay between the germline ends. CDR1 and CDR2 from the germline V gene are SEHNR and FQNEAQ (reference sequence).

A note on this clonotype: Mismatch with germline at one junction end may stem from a read error. The rearrangement uses TRBV5-6 and TRBJ1-2; the match to TRBD1 covers 8 bases. The CDR3 runs 16 residues. From germline, CDR1 is SGHDT and CDR2 YYEEEE. CDR3 DNA: TGTGCCAGCAGTTTGGCCCGCCGACAGGGGAACTATGGCTACACCTTC. Translating it yields CASSLARRQGNYGYTF.

V is TRBV6-6 and J is TRBJ2-7; D might be TRBD2 (6 bases). CDR1 is MNHNY and CDR2 is SVGAGI in the germline V gene (reference sequence). The CDR3 is made up of 12 amino acids. V was shortened by 10 bases and J by 5 bases, with 15 bases between the two germline ends. CDR3: CATRLGGDEQYV. Here the CDR3 DNA reads TGTGCCACTAGACTCGGCGGGGACGAGCAGTACGTC.

This clonotype was seen repeatedly, ten times or more. The rearrangement joins TRBV18 to TRBJ2-1; 8 bases are shared with TRBD2. The germline gives CDR1 KGHSH, CDR2 LQKENI. The ends lost 0 bases at V and 6 bases at J; junction bases unmatched: 7. This CDR3 is 16 amino acids long. CDR3 nucleotide sequence: TGTGCCAGCTCACCACCTCAGCGGGGGTTTGGCAATGAGCAGTTCTTC. This sequence encodes CASSPPQRGFGNEQFF.

This clonotype came up a few times. The rearrangement uses TRBV6-1 and TRBJ1-2, with D uncertain. Trimming removed 7 bases at V and 6 bases at J, with 12 bases between. The CDR3 sequence is 12 residues long. Per the germline V gene, CDR1 is MNHNS and CDR2 is SASEGT. CDR3: CASKPLGDGYTF. CDR3 bases: TGTGCCAGCAAGCCCCTTGGGGATGGCTACACCTTC.

There are a few counts of this clonotype. The junction differs from germline at one of its ends, possibly a read error. The gene calls are TRBV7-7 and TRBJ2-2; D is tentatively TRBD1 or TRBD2 (5 bases each). CDR1 and CDR2 (germline): SSHAT, FNYEAQ (reference sequence). The CDR3 loop spans 14 amino acids. For the CDR3, the DNA is TGTGCTAGCAGGCCCGGGACCTCAGCCGGGGAGCTGTTTTTT. This sequence encodes CASRPGTSAGELFF.

The chain joins TRBV9 to TRBJ1-2; 8 positions match TRBD1. This CDR3 has 15 residues. Germline V gene data show CDR1 as SGDLS and CDR2 as YYNGEE. Losses at the gene ends were 3 bases for V and 2 bases for J; bases not matched to a gene: 6. This CDR3 reads CASSAYRGTNYGYTF. The CDR3 DNA sequence: TGTGCCAGCAGCGCCTACAGGGGGACGAACTATGGCTACACCTTC.

V is TRBV4-2 and J is TRBJ2-3, with D possibly TRBD2 on 5 matching bases. Germline values: CDR1 LGHNA, CDR2 YNFKEQ. V was pared by 4 bases and J by 0 bases, with 23 bases between. This CDR3 is built from 19 residues. In DNA, the CDR3 is TGTGCCAGCAGCCGGCTAAAGATGCCCCCGGGATCTAGCACAGATACGCAGTATTTT. As protein: CASSRLKMPPGSSTDTQYF.

The chain recombines TRBV29-1 with TRBJ2-1; D is ambiguous. With 2 bases removed from V and 4 bases from J, the gap between germline ends came to 9 bases. The germline V gene encodes CDR1 SQVTM and CDR2 ANQGSEA. This CDR3 spans 13 amino acids. The CDR3 loop reads CSVERVTYNEQFF. The CDR3 nucleotides are TGCAGCGTTGAACGCGTAACGTACAATGAGCAGTTCTTC.

The chain has TRBV19 and TRBJ2-3, with TRBD2 as a possible D gene (6 bases). V was cut by 6 bases and J by 0 bases, with 13 bases left in between. CDR3 length: 15 residues. Germline lookup yields CDR1 LNHDA and CDR2 SQIVND (reference sequence). The CDR3 sequence is CASRPGLASTDTQYF. The CDR3 nucleotides are TGTGCCAGTAGGCCGGGACTGGCTAGCACAGATACGCAGTATTTT.

This clonotype was observed a few times. J is TRBJ2-2 and V is TRBV4-2, with 7 bases that match TRBD1. V shed 5 bases and J 3 bases; nucleotides not matched to a gene: 6. The CDR3 totals 15 residues. The germline V gene has CDR1 LGHNA and CDR2 YNFKEQ. In DNA, the CDR3 is TGTGCCAGCAGCGACTCTCAGGGGGACACCGGGGAGCTGTTTTTT. It is translated as CASSDSQGDTGELFF.

V usage is TRBV12-3 or TRBV12-4 and J usage is TRBJ2-1; D may be TRBD1 (6 bases). This CDR3 has 12 residues. Trimming stripped 7 bases from V and 9 bases from J, with 13 bases between. The CDR3: CASTLGGFEQFF. The CDR3, as DNA: TGTGCCAGCACACTTGGGGGCTTTGAGCAGTTCTTC.

The chain links TRBV11-2 to TRBJ2-5, with a weak D call TRBD1 (6 bases). V gave up 4 bases and J gave up 5 bases, with 14 bases separating them. This CDR3 is built from 14 residues. CDR1 and CDR2 from the germline V gene are SGHAT and FQNNGV. CDR3 loop: CASSSWTVFETQYF. Written as DNA, the CDR3 is TGTGCCAGCAGCTCCTGGACAGTTTTTGAGACCCAGTACTTC.

This clonotype was counted between two and nine times. V and J are TRBV4-3 and TRBJ2-3; 7 nucleotides match TRBD1. J gave up 0 bases and V 4 bases, and 7 bases lay outside the gene matches. The V gene's germline CDR1 is LGHNA and CDR2 YSLEER. There are 16 residues in the CDR3. CDR3 sequence (DNA): TGCGCCAGCAGCCCTCGGGACAGCGGAAGCACAGATACGCAGTATTTT. Translated: CASSPRDSGSTDTQYF.

This clonotype was seen at least ten times. J is TRBJ2-5 and V is TRBV29-1, with TRBD1 matching 8 bases. Losses at the gene ends were 7 bases for V and 4 bases for J; bases not matched to a gene: 5. This CDR3 spans 12 amino acids. Germline loops: CDR1 SQVTM, CDR2 ANQGSEA. The CDR3 protein is CSGQGLGETQYF. In DNA form, the CDR3 reads TGCAGCGGACAGGGGTTGGGAGAGACCCAGTACTTC.

This clonotype was seen a few times. The chain combines TRBV4-1 with TRBJ2-3; a weak D match, TRBD2 (7 bases). The germline V and J ends were trimmed by 2 bases and 2 bases, with 14 bases remaining between them. The V gene's germline CDR1 is MGHRA and CDR2 YSYEKL. CDR3 size: 16 residues. The DNA for the CDR3 is TGCGCCAGCAGCCAATTCCCCCGGGGGGCCACAGATACGCAGTATTTT. This encodes CASSQFPRGATDTQYF.

CDR3 sequence reads: CASSLSISTAETQYF. DNA of the CDR3: TGTGCCAGCAGTTTATCGATCTCGACGGCAGAGACCCAGTACTTC. The rearrangement uses TRBV27 and TRBJ2-5; D remains ambiguous. The CDR3 consists of 15 residues. CDR1 is MNHEY, CDR2 SMNVEV, per germline (reference sequence). Trimming took 0 bases from V and 4 from J, leaving 12 bases between them.

This clonotype was seen ten or more times. The chain is built from TRBV9 and TRBJ2-2; D is uncertain. Germline assignment: CDR1 SGDLS and CDR2 YYNGEE. With 0 bases removed from V and 5 bases from J, the gap between germline ends came to 11 bases. This CDR3 is built from 15 residues. The CDR3 region has the DNA TGTGCCAGCAGCGTAGTAGAGACGGGTACCGGGGAGCTGTTTTTT. Translated, it gives CASSVVETGTGELFF.

J is TRBJ1-2 and V is TRBV7-9, with TRBD1 matching 7 bases. V lost 5 bases, J lost 4 bases, and 10 bases stayed unmatched. There are 15 residues in the CDR3. CDR1 and CDR2 from the germline V gene are SEHNR and FQNEAQ (reference sequence). CDR3 sequence: CASSARQGILYGYTF. The CDR3 nucleotides are TGTGCCAGCAGCGCTAGACAGGGAATCCTCTATGGCTACACCTTC.

This clonotype was counted many times. V gene TRBV29-1 combines with J gene TRBJ2-3; D is undetermined. The V gene lost 7 bases and the J gene lost 0 bases, with 5 bases spanning the gap. CDR1 is SQVTM and CDR2 is ANQGSEA in the germline V gene. CDR3 size: 11 residues. This CDR3 reads CSGESTDTQYF. The CDR3 bases are TGCAGCGGAGAAAGCACAGATACGCAGTATTTT.

The V call is TRBV7-8, the J call TRBJ1-1; D is possibly TRBD1 (5 bases). This CDR3 is built from 16 residues. CDR1 SGHVS and CDR2 FQNEAQ come from the germline V gene. The V gene lost 4 bases and the J gene lost 7 bases, with 22 bases spanning the gap. The CDR3 region has the DNA TGTGCCAGCAGCTCGGGCCCCGGACGGACAAGCAGTGAAGCTTTCTTT. Translated, it gives CASSSGPGRTSSEAFF.

This clonotype has ten or more counts. This chain links TRBV5-5 with TRBJ2-7, with unresolved D. Trimming pared 4 bases from V and 0 bases from J, leaving 5 bases between. Germline CDR1 reads SGHKS; CDR2 reads YYEKEE (reference sequence). This CDR3 region has 12 residues. The CDR3 is CASSLTSYEQYF. The CDR3 nucleotides are TGTGCCAGCAGCCTCACCTCCTACGAGCAGTACTTC.

This clonotype came up a few times. The CDR3 reads CAISGGGRSEQYV. The CDR3 coding sequence is TGTGCCATCAGTGGTGGGGGGCGAAGCGAGCAGTACGTC. The chain joins TRBV10-3 to TRBJ2-7, with D perhaps TRBD1 or TRBD2 (6 bases each). Germline V gene sequence: CDR1 ENHRY, CDR2 SYGVKD. The ends were cut back, 4 bases at V and 6 bases at J, with 13 bases in the middle. The CDR3 spans 13 residues.

V and J are TRBV24-1 and TRBJ2-1, with D unclear. Germline V lookup: CDR1 KGHDR, CDR2 SFDVKD. Trimming removed 5 bases from V and 1 base from J, with 5 bases in between. The CDR3 runs 13 residues. CDR3 in DNA: TGTGCCACCAGTGCGGGTTCCTACAATGAGCAGTTCTTC. It codes for CATSAGSYNEQFF.

CDR3: CASSQSSGTGDYGYTF. In DNA, the CDR3 is TGTGCCAGCAGTCAATCCTCCGGGACAGGAGATTATGGCTACACCTTC. The chain is built from TRBV6-2 or TRBV6-3 and TRBJ1-2, with 8 bases fitting TRBD1. Germline trimming cut 5 bases from V and 5 bases from J; bases unmatched to any gene: 13. Per the germline V gene, CDR1 is MNHEY and CDR2 is SVGEGT. CDR3 length: 16 residues.

The genes are TRBV4-1 and TRBJ1-2, with D tentatively TRBD1 (5 bases). Germline assignment: CDR1 MGHRA and CDR2 YSYEKL. The CDR3 spans 15 residues. V lost 3 bases and J 4 bases, leaving 15 bases between the germline ends. The chain's CDR3 is CASSHPRGAVYGYTF. As DNA, the CDR3 is TGCGCCAGCAGCCACCCTAGGGGAGCTGTCTATGGCTACACCTTC.

In this sample, this clonotype turned up a few times. The chain combines TRBV25-1 with TRBJ2-5; D might be TRBD2 (5 bases). CDR3 length: 16 residues. Deletions cut 4 bases from V and 4 bases from J, with 19 bases between. CDR1 and CDR2 (germline): MGHDK, SYGVNS. The CDR3 here is CASSAPGLGRGETQYF. The CDR3 nucleotides are TGTGCCAGCAGTGCTCCTGGGTTGGGGAGAGGAGAGACCCAGTACTTC. Full variable domain (outside the CDR3, taken from reference TRBV25-1 and TRBJ2-5): EADIYQTPRYLVIGTGKKITLECSQTMGHDKMYWYQQDPGMELHLIHYSYGVNSTEKGDLSSESTVSRIRTEHFPLTLESARPSHTSQYLCASSAPGLGRGETQYFGPGTRLLVL.

This clonotype was seen more than once but under ten times. The rearrangement joins TRBV5-1 to TRBJ1-3; D might be TRBD1 (5 bases). The length of the CDR3 is 14 residues. V shed 4 bases and J shed 4 bases, with 12 bases lying between them. The V gene's germline CDR1 is SGHRS and CDR2 YFSETQ. The CDR3 DNA reads as TGCGCCAGCAGCCCGGCAGGGTTCGGAAACACCATATATTTT. It codes for CASSPAGFGNTIYF.

This clonotype has more than one count but fewer than ten. The chain couples TRBV20-1 to TRBJ2-5; TRBD2 aligns across 11 bases. There are 15 residues in the CDR3. Germline assignment: CDR1 DFQATT and CDR2 SNEGSKA (reference sequence). V shed 4 bases and J 2 bases; nucleotides not matched to a gene: 6. CDR3 sequence reads: CSANSGGALQETQYF. CDR3 sequence (DNA): TGCAGTGCTAATAGCGGGGGGGCCCTACAAGAGACCCAGTACTTC.

This clonotype was seen many times. The rearrangement uses TRBV7-9 and TRBJ2-2; D remains unclear. Trimming left V 4 bases short and J 1 base short, with 4 bases between. CDR3 length: 13 residues. From germline, CDR1 is SEHNR and CDR2 FQNEAQ (reference sequence). The CDR3 DNA reads TGTGCCAGCAGCTCCGGGAACACCGGGGAGCTGTTTTTT. It encodes CASSSGNTGELFF.